This T cell receptor beta chain emerged from a study of cytomegalovirus exposure and HLA in healthy donors. Points from the study as a whole: The classifier reportedly diagnosed cytomegalovirus status with high specificity and sensitivity.

V lost 2 bases and J 4 bases, leaving 9 bases between the germline ends. Germline V gene sequence: CDR1 SGHRS, CDR2 YFSETQ. The CDR3 contains 13 residues. Primers for the PCR totalled 60 Vbeta and 13 Jbeta. TCRdb keeps only in-frame clones here, not all; method: immunoSEQ multiplex PCR. The sample has 130,000 or so clones, roughly 73% seen once; the top ten hold 1.5% to 2%. This clone was seen just once. Its matching antigen is unknown. This clonotype was obtained from a female donor in good health and CMV-seronegative. The chain has TRBV5-1 and TRBJ1-1; D might be TRBD1 (6 bases). The sample taken for sequencing was PBMCs. The CDR3 DNA reads as TGCGCCAGCAGCTTAACAGGGATCACTGAAGCTTTCTTT. The encoded protein is CASSLTGITEAFF.